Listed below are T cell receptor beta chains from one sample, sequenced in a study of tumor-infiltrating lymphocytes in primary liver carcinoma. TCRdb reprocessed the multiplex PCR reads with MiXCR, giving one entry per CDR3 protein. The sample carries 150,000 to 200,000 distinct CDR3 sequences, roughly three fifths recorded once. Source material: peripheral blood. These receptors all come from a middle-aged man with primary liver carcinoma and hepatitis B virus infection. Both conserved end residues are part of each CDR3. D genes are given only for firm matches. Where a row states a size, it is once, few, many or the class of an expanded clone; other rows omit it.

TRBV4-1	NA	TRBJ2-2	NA	CASSQAGTNTGELFF	TGCGCCAGCAGCCAAGCGGGTACGAACACCGGGGAGCTGTTTTTT
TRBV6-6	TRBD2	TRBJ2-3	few	CASSFAELAGGGDTQYF	TGTGCCAGCAGTTTTGCTGAATTAGCGGGAGGAGGAGATACGCAGTATTTT
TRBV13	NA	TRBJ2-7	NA	CASSLRDFLYEQYF	TGTGCCAGCAGCCTAAGAGACTTTCTCTACGAGCAGTACTTC
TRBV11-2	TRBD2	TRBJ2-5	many	CASSLDKSGSRQETQYF	TGTGCCAGCAGCTTAGATAAGAGCGGGAGTAGGCAAGAGACCCAGTACTTC
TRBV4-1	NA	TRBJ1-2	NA	CASSQVSGNGYTF	TGCGCCAGCAGCCAAGTGTCAGGGAATGGCTACACCTTC
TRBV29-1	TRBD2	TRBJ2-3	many	CSVDFLAGGTDTQYF	TGCAGCGTAGACTTTTTAGCGGGAGGCACAGATACGCAGTATTTT
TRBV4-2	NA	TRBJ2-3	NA	CTSSQDERASADTQYF	TGTACCAGCAGCCAAGATGAAAGGGCTAGCGCAGATACGCAGTATTTT
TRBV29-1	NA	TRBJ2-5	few	CSVEPLEGETQYF	TGCAGCGTCGAACCACTAGAGGGGGAGACCCAGTACTTC
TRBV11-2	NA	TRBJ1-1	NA	CASSPVGRMNTEAFF	TGTGCCAGCAGCCCTGTAGGACGTATGAACACTGAAGCTTTCTTT
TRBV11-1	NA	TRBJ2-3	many	CASSLGRDTDTQYF	TGTGCCAGCAGCTTAGGTAGGGACACAGATACGCAGTATTTT
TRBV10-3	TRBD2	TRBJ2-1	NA	CAITLSVAGGPTYNEQFF	TGTGCCATCACCTTGTCGGTAGCGGGAGGGCCTACCTACAATGAGCAGTTCTTC
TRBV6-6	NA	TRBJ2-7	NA	CASSYETASYEEYF	TGTGCCAGTAGTTACGAGACGGCATCCTACGAGGAGTACTTC
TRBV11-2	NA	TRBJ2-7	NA	CAGSLTDGAHVQYF	TGTGCCGGCAGCTTAACAGACGGAGCCCACGTGCAGTACTTC
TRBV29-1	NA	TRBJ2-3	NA	CSVRGHPTRTDTQYF	TGCAGCGTGCGCGGACATCCTACTCGCACAGATACGCAGTATTTT
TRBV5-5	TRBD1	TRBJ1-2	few	CASSLEGAGVGYTF	TGTGCCAGCAGCTTGGAGGGGGCGGGGGTCGGCTACACCTTC
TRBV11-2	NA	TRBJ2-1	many	CASGAYNEQFF	TGTGCGTCGGGGGCCTACAATGAGCAGTTCTTC
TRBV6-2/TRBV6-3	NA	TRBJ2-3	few	CASSYLGQNTDTQYF	TGTGCCAGCAGTTACCTCGGACAGAACACAGATACGCAGTATTTT
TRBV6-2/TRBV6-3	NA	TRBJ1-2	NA	CASESTTLYGYTF	TGTGCCAGCGAATCGACAACCCTCTATGGCTACACCTTC
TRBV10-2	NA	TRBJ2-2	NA	CASSWTGLTGELFF	TGCGCCAGCAGTTGGACGGGACTCACCGGGGAGCTGTTTTTT
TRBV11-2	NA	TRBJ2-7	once	CASSPVAGASYEQYF	TGTGCCAGCAGTCCGGTGGCGGGGGCTTCCTACGAGCAGTACTTC
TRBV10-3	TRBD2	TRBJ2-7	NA	CATGLSSGRDYEQYF	TGTGCCACCGGACTCTCTAGCGGGAGGGACTACGAGCAGTACTTC
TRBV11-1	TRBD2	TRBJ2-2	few	CASSFPLAGGPDTGELLF	TGTGCCAGCAGCTTTCCCCTAGCGGGAGGGCCTGACACCGGGGAGCTGTTGTTT
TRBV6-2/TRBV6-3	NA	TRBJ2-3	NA	CASSYSTAARGVYF	TGTGCCAGCAGTTACTCGACTGCTGCGCGAGGGGTGTATTTT
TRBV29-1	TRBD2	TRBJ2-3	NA	CSVVLAGGYTQYF	TGCAGTGTTGTCCTAGCGGGAGGGTATACGCAGTATTTT
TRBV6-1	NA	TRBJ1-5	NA	CATRTELQFSNQPQHF	TGTGCCACCAGGACAGAACTACAATTTAGCAATCAGCCCCAGCATTTT
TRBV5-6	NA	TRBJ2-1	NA	CASSPYPITSSYNEQFF	TGTGCCAGCAGCCCGTACCCAATTACGAGCTCCTACAATGAGCAGTTCTTC
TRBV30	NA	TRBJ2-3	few	CAWSREIAQYF	TGTGCCTGGAGTAGGGAGATCGCGCAGTATTTT
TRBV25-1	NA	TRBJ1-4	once	CASSESVSRELFF	TGTGCCAGCAGTGAATCGGTCAGCCGAGAACTGTTTTTT
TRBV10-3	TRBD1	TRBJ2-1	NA	CAISDRGSTPPGEQFF	TGTGCCATCAGTGACAGGGGGTCGACTCCACCAGGTGAGCAGTTCTTC
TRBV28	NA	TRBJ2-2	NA	CASSFREGRSSTGELFF	TGTGCCAGCAGTTTCCGGGAAGGACGGTCGAGCACCGGGGAGCTGTTTTTT
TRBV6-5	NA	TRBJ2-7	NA	CASQKGLGNEQYF	TGTGCCAGCCAAAAGGGTTTAGGTAACGAGCAGTACTTC
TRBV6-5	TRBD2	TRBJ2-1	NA	CASRQRESNEQFF	TGTGCCAGCAGGCAGCGGGAGAGCAATGAGCAGTTCTTC
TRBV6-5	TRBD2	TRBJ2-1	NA	CASSKTSGSPYNEQFF	TGTGCCAGCAGTAAGACTAGCGGGAGTCCCTACAATGAGCAGTTCTTC
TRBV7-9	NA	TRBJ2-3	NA	CASSLWGRADTQYF	TGTGCCAGCAGCTTATGGGGGCGAGCAGATACGCAGTATTTT
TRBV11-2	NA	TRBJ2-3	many	CASSLSRGSDTQYF	TGTGCCAGCAGCTTATCCAGGGGATCAGATACGCAGTATTTT
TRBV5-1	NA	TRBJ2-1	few	CASSFSRQSSSYNEQFF	TGCGCCAGCAGCTTCTCAAGGCAGTCTAGCTCCTACAATGAGCAGTTCTTC
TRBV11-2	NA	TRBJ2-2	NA	CASSLRTVNSGKLFF	TGTGCCAGCAGCTTGAGGACAGTAAACTCCGGGAAGCTGTTTTTT
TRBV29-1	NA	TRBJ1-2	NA	CSVEGHNYGYTF	TGCAGCGTGGAGGGACACAACTATGGCTACACCTTC
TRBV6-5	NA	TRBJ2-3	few	CASSRLAYLRTDTQYF	TGTGCCAGCTCCCGCTTAGCGTATCTCCGCACAGATACGCAGTATTTT
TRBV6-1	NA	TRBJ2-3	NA	CASSEEIGNTQYF	TGTGCCAGCAGTGAAGAGATTGGAAATACGCAGTATTTT
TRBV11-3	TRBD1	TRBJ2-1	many	CASSSADRGGNEQFF	TGTGCCAGCAGCTCGGCGGACAGGGGGGGCAATGAGCAGTTCTTC
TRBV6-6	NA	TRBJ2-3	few	CASYGTDTQYF	TGTGCCAGCTATGGCACAGATACGCAGTATTTT
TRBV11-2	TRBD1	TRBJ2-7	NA	CASSVRTGISYEQYF	TGTGCCAGCAGCGTCAGGACAGGGATCAGCTACGAGCAGTACTTC
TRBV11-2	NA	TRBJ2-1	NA	CATSFGEGAVYNEQFF	TGTGCCACCAGCTTCGGGGAGGGGGCGGTCTACAATGAGCAGTTCTTC
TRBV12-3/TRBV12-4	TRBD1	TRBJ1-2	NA	CASSYPETGGNYGYTF	TGTGCCAGCAGTTATCCGGAGACAGGGGGCAATTATGGCTACACCTTC